One T cell receptor (beta chain) is described in this entry. Under the authors' procedure: Cell counts per sample came from amplifying reference gene primers. Here immunoSEQ multiplex PCR was the method, and the copy in TCRdb shows in-frame clones only, minus some. V and J calls and clone size are those listed in that table; D and trimming were worked out from the DNA. The sample shows about 170,000 clones, around 93% of them seen only once. This entry comes from a study of blood T cell repertoires in COVID-19. The CDR3 covers 13 residues. Between the trimmed V and J ends, which lost 11 bases and 5 bases, there was a span of 15 bases. CDR1 is KGHDR and CDR2 is SFDVKD in the germline V gene.

The receptor's source is a woman aged 45-65 years with acute or convalescent COVID-19. Sequenced sample: peripheral blood. The chain carries TRBV24-1 and TRBJ1-3; D might be TRBD1 (5 bases). The CDR3 nucleotides read TGTGCCAAAACTCGGGACTGGCGAAACACCATATATTTT. Its translation is CAKTRDWRNTIYF.